This paragraph covers one TCR beta chain sequence. V lost 0 bases, J lost 0 bases, and 10 bases lay in between. The germline V gene encodes CDR1 LGHNA and CDR2 YSLEER. The CDR3 has 16 amino acids. The source of the sample is a study of cytomegalovirus exposure and HLA in healthy donors. Overall study: An earlier analysis found some 120 million unique TCR beta sequences from 200 million or so T cells.

In the PCR, 60 Vbeta and 13 Jbeta primers were used. Generated by immunoSEQ multiplex PCR, the TCRdb table keeps only in-frame clones and is missing some. The sample includes about 130,000 clones, 8% to 9.5% of them seen just once. The sample consisted of PBMCs. The source of this sequence is a man between 40 and 49 years old in good health and CMV-seronegative. This sequence joins TRBV4-3 and TRBJ2-3, with D maybe TRBD2 (5 bases). The CDR3 protein is CASSQDRGFSTDTQYF. CDR3 bases: TGCGCCAGCAGCCAAGATCGCGGGTTTAGCACAGATACGCAGTATTTT.